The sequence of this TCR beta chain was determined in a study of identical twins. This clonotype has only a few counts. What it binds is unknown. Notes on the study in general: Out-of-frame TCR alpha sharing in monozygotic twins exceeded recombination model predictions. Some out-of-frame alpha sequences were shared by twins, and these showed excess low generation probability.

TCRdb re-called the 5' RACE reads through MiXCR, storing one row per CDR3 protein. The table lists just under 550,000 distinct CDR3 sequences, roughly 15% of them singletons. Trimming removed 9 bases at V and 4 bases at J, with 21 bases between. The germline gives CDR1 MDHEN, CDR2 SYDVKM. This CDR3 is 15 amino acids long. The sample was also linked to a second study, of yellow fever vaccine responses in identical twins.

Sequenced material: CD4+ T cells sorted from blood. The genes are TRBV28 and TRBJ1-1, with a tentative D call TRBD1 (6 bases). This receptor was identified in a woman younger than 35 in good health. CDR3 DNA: TGTGCCAGTCTCCCCAGGGACATCCGGAGCACTGAAGCTTTCTTT. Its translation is CASLPRDIRSTEAFF.